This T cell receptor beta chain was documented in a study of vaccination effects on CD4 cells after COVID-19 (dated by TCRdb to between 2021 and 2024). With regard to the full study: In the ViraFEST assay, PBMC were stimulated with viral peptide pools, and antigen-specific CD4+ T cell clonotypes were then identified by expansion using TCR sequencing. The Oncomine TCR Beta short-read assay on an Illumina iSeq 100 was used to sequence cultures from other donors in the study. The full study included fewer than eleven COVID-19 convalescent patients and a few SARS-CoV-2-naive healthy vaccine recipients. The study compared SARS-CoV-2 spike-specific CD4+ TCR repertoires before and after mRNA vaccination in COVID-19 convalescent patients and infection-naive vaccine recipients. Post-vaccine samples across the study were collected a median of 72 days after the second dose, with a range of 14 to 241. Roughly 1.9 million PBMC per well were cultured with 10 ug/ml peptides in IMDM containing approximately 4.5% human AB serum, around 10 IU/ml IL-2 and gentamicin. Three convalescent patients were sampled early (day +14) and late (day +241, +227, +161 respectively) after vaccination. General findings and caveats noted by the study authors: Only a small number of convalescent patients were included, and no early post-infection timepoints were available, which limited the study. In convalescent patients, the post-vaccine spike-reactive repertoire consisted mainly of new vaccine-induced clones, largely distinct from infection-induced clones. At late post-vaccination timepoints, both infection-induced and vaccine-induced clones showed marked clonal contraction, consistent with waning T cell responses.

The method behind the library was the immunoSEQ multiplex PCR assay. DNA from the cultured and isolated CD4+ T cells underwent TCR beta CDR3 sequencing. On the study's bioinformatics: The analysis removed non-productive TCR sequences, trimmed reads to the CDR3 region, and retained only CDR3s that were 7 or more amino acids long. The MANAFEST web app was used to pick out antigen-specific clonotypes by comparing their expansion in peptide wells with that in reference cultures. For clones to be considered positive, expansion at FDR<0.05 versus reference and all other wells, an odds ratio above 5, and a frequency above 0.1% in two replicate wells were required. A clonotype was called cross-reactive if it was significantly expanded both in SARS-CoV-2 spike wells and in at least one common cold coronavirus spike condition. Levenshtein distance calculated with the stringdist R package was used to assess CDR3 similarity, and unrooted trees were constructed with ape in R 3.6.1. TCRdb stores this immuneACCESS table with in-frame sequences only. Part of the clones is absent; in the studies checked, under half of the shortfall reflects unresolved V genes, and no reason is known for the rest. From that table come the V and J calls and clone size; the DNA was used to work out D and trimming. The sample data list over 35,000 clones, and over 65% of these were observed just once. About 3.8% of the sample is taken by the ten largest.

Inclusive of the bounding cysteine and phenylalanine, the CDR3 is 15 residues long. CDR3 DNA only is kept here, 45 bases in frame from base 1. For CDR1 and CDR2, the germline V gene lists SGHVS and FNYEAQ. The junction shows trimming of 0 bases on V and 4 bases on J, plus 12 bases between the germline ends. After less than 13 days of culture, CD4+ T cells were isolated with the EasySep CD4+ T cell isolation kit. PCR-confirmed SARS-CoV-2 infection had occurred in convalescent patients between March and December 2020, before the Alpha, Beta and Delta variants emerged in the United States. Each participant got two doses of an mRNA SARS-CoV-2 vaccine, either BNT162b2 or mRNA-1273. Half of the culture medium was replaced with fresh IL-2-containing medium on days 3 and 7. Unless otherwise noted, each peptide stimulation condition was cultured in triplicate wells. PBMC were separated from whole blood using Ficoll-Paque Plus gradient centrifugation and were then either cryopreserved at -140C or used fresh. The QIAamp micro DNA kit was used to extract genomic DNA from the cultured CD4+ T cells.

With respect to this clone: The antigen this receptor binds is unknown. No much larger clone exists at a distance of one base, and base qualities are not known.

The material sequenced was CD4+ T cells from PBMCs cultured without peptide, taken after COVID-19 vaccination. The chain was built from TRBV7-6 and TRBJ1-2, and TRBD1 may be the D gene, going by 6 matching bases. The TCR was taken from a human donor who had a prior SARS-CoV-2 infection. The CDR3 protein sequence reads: CASSLAGGGGYGYTF. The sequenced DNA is TGTGCCAGCAGCTTAGCTGGGGGAGGGGGCTATGGCTACACCTTC.